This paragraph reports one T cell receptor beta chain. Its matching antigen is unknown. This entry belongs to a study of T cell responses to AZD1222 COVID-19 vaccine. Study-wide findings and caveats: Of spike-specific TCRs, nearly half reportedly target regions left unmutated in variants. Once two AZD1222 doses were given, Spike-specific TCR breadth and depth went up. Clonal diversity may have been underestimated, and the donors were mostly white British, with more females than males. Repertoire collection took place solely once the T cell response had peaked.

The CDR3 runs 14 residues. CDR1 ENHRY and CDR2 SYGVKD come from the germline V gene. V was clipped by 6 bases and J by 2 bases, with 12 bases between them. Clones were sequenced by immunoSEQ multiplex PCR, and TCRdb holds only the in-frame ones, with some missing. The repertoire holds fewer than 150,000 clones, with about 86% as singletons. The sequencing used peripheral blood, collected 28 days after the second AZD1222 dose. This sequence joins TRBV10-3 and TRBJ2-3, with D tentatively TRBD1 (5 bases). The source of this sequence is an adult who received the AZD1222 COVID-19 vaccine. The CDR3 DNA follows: TGTGCCATCAGCCTTGACAGTTACACAGATACGCAGTATTTT. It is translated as CAISLDSYTDTQYF.